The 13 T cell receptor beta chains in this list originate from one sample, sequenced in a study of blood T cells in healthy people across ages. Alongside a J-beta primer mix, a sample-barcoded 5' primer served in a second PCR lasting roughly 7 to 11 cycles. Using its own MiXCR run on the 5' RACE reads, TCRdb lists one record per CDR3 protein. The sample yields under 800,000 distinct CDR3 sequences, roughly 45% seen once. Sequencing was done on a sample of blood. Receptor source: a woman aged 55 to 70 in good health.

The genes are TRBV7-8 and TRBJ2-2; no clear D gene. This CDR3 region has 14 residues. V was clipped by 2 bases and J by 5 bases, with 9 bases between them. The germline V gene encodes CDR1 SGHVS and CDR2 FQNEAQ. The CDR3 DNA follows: TGTGCCAGCAGCTTATGGGGTAGAACCGGGGAGCTGTTTTTT. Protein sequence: CASSLWGRTGELFF. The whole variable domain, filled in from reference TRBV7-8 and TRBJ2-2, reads GAGVSQSPRYKVAKRGQDVALRCDPISGHVSLFWYQQALGQGPEFLTYFQNEAQLDKSGLPSDRFFAERPEGSVSTLKIQRTQQEDSAVYLCASSLWGRTGELFFGEGSRLTVL.

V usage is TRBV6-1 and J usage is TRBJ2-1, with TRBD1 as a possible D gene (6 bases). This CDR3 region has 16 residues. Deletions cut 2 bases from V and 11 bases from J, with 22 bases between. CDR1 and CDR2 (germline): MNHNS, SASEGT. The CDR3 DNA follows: TGTGCCAGCAGTGAATCCGCGGTACAGGGATCAATGAAGCAGTTCTTC. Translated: CASSESAVQGSMKQFF.

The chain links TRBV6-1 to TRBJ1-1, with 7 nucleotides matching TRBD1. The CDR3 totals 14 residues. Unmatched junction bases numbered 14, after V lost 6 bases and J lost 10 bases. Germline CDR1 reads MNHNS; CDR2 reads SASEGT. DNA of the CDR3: TGTGCCAGCAGCGCCCATCGGGACAGAGCTCCAGCTTTCTTT. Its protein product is CASSAHRDRAPAFF.

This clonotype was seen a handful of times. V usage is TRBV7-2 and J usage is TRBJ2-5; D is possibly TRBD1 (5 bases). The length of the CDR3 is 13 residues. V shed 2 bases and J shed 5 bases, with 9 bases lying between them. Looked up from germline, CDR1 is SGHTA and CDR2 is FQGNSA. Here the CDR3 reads CASSLQGHETQYF. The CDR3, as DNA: TGTGCCAGCAGCTTACAGGGTCATGAGACCCAGTACTTC.

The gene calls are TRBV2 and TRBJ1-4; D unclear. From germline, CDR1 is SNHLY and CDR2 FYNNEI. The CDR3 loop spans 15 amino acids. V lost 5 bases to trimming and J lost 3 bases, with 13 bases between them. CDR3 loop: CASSPKGRSNEKLFF. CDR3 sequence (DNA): TGTGCCAGCAGTCCTAAAGGGAGGTCTAATGAAAAACTGTTTTTT. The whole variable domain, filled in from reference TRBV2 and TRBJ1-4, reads EPEVTQTPSHQVTQMGQEVILRCVPISNHLYFYWYRQILGQKVEFLVSFYNNEISEKSEIFDDQFSVERPDGSNFTLKIRSTKLEDSAMYFCASSPKGRSNEKLFFGSGTQLSVL.

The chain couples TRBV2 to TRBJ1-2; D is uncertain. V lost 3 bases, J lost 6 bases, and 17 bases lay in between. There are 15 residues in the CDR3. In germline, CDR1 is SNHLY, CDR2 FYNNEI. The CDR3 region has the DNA TGTGCCAGCAGTGACTTGGGCAATTTATTCGATGGCTACACCTTC. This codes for CASSDLGNLFDGYTF. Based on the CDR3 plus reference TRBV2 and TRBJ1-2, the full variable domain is EPEVTQTPSHQVTQMGQEVILRCVPISNHLYFYWYRQILGQKVEFLVSFYNNEISEKSEIFDDQFSVERPDGSNFTLKIRSTKLEDSAMYFCASSDLGNLFDGYTFGSGTRLTVV.

This CDR3 reads CSVDVGDQELFF. The CDR3 DNA follows: TGCAGCGTTGATGTGGGGGACCAGGAGCTGTTTTTT. This chain links TRBV29-1 with TRBJ1-4, with D perhaps matching TRBD1 or TRBD2 (5 bases each). The assigned J gene may be wrong: the sequence end matches TRBJ2-2 better. CDR1 and CDR2 (germline): SQVTM, ANQGSEA. CDR3 size: 12 residues.

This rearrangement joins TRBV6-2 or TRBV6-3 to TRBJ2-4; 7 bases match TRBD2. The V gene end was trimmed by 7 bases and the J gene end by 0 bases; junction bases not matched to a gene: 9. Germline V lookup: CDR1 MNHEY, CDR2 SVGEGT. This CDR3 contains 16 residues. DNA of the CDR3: TGTGCCAGCACCCAAGGAGCGGGGTTAGCCAAAAACATTCAGTACTTC. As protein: CASTQGAGLAKNIQYF.

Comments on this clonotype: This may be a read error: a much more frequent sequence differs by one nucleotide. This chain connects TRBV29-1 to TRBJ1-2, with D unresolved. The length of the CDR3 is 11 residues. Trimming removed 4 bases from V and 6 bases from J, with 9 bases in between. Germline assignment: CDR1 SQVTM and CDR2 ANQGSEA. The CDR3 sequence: CSVVQAHGYTF. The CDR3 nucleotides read TGCAGCGTTGTCCAGGCCCATGGCTACACCTTC.

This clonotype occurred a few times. The chain's CDR3 is CASSQGFTDKNIQYF. The CDR3 DNA is TGCGCCAGCAGCCAGGGCTTTACGGACAAAAACATTCAGTACTTC. The V and J genes are TRBV4-3 and TRBJ2-4, with unresolved D. The length of the CDR3 is 15 residues. Trimming removed 3 bases at V and 3 bases at J, with 12 bases between. Per germline, CDR1 LGHNA and CDR2 YSLEER.

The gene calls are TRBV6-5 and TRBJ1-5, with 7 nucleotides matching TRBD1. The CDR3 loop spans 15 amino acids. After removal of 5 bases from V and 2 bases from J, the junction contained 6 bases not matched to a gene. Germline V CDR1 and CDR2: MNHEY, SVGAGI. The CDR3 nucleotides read TGTGCCAGCAGTAAGAACAGGGGAGGCAATCAGCCCCAGCATTTT. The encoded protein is CASSKNRGGNQPQHF.

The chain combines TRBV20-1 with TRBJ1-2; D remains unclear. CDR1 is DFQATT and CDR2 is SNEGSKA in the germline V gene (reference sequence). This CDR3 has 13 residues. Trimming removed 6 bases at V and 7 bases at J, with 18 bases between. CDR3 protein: CSASAEVGPGYTF. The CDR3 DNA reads TGCAGTGCGAGTGCTGAGGTGGGTCCTGGCTACACCTTC.

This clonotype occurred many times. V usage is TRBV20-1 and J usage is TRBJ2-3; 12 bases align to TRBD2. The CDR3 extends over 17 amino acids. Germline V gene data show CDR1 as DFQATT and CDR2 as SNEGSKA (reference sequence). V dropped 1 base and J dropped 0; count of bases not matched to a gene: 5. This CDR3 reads CSARALAGGYSTDTQYF. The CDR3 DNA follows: TGCAGTGCTAGAGCACTAGCGGGAGGATATAGCACAGATACGCAGTATTTT.